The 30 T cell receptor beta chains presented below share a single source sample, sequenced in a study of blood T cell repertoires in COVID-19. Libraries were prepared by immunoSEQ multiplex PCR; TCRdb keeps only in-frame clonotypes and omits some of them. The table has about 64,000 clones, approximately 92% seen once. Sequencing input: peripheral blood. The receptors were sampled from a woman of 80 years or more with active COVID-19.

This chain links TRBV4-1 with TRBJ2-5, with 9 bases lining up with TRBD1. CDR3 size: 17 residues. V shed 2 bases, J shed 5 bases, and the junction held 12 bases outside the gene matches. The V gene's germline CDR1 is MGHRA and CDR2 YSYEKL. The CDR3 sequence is CASSQFRRTGEDETQYF. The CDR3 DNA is TGCGCCAGCAGCCAATTTAGACGGACAGGGGAGGACGAGACCCAGTACTTC.

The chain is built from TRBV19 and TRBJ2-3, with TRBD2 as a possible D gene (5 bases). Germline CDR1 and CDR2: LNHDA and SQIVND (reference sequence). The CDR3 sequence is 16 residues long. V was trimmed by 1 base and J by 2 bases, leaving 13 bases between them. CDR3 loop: CASSIGEEDNTDTQYF. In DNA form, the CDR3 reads TGTGCCAGTAGTATAGGAGAGGAGGATAACACAGATACGCAGTATTTT.

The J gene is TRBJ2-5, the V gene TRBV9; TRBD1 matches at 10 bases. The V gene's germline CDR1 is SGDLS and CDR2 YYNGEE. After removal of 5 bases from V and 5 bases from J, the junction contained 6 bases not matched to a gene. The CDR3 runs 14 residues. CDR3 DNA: TGTGCCAGCAGTAGGGACAGGGGTTCGGAGACCCAGTACTTC. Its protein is CASSRDRGSETQYF.

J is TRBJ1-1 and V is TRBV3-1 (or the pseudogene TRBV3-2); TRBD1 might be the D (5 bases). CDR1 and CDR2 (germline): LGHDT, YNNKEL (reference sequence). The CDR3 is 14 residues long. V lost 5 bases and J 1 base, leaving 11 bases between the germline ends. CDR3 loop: CASSGLGGNTEAFF. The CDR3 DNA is TGTGCCAGCAGCGGCCTCGGGGGGAACACTGAAGCTTTCTTT.

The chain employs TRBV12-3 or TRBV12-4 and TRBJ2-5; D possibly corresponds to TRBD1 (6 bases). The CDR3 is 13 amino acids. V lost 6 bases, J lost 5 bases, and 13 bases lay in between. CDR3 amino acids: CASSRQAPETQYF. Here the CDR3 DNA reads TGTGCCAGCAGCCGACAGGCTCCGGAGACCCAGTACTTC.

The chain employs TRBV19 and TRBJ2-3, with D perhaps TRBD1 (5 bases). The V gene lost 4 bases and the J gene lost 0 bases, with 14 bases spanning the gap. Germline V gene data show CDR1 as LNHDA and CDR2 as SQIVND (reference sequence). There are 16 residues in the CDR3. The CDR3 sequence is CASSSQGADSTDTQYF. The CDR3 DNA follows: TGTGCCAGTAGTAGCCAGGGCGCGGACAGCACAGATACGCAGTATTTT.

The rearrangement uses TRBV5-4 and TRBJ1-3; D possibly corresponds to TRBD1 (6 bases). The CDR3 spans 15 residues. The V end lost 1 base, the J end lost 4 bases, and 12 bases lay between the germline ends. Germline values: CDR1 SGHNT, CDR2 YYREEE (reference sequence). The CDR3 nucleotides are TGTGCCAGCAGCTTGAGGACAGCAGGGGGAAACACCATATATTTT. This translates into CASSLRTAGGNTIYF.

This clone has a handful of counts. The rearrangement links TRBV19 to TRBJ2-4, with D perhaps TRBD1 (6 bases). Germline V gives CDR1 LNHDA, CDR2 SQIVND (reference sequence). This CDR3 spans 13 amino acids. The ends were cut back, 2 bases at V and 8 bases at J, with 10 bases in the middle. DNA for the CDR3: TGTGCCAGTAGTATAAAGGGGGAAGACATTCAGTACTTC. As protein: CASSIKGEDIQYF.

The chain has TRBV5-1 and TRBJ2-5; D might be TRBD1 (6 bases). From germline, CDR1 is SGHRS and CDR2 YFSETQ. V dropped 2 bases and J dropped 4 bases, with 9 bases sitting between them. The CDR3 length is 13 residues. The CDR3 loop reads CASSLQGLETQYF. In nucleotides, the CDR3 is TGCGCCAGCAGCTTACAGGGTTTAGAGACCCAGTACTTC. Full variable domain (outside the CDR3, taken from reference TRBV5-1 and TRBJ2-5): KAGVTQTPRYLIKTRGQQVTLSCSPISGHRSVSWYQQTPGQGLQFLFEYFSETQRNKGNFPGRFSGRQFSNSRSEMNVSTLELGDSALYLCASSLQGLETQYFGPGTRLLVL.

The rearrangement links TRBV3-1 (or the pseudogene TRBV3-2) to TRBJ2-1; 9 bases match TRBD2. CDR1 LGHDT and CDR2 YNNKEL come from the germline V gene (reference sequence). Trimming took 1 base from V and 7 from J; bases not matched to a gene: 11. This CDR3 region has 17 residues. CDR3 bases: TGTGCCAGCAGCCAAGTCCCCCTCGCGGGAGGGAAAAATGAGCAGTTCTTC. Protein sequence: CASSQVPLAGGKNEQFF.

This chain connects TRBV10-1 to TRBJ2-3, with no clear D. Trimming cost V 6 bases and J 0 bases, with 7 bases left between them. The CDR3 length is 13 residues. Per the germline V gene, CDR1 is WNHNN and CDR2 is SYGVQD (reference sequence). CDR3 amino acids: CASRADSTDTQYF. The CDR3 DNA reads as TGCGCCAGCAGGGCTGATAGCACAGATACGCAGTATTTT.

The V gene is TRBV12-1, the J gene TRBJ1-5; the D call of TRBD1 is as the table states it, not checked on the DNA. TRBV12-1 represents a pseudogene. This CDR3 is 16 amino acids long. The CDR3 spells CASSPYRGWYNQPQHF. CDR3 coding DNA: TGTGCCAGCAGCCCGTACAGGGGTTGGTACAATCAGCCCCAGCATTTT.

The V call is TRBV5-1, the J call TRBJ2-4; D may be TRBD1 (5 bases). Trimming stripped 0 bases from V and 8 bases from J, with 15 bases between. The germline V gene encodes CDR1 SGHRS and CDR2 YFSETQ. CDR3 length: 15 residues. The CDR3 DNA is TGCGCCAGCAGCTTGGTTGGGGCAGAAGGGGACATTCAGTACTTC. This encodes CASSLVGAEGDIQYF.

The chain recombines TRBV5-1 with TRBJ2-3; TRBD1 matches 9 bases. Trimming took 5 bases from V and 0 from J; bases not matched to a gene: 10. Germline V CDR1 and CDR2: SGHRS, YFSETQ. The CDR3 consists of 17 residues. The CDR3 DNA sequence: TGCGCCAGCAGTCCCGGGACAGGGTTCGGGAGCACAGATACGCAGTATTTT. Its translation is CASSPGTGFGSTDTQYF.

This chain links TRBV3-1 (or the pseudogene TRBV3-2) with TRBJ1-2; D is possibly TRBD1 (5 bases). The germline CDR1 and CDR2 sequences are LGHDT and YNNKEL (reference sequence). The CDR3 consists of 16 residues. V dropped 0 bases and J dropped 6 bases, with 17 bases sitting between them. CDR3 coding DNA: TGTGCCAGCAGCCAAGATCTGACAGCGGGGCTCAATGGCTACACCTTC. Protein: CASSQDLTAGLNGYTF.

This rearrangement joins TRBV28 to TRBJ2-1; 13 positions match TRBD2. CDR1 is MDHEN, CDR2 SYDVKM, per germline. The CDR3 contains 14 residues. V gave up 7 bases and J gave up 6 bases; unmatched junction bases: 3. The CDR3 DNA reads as TGTGCCAGCATGACTAGCGGGAGGTTCAATGAGCAGTTCTTC. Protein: CASMTSGRFNEQFF.

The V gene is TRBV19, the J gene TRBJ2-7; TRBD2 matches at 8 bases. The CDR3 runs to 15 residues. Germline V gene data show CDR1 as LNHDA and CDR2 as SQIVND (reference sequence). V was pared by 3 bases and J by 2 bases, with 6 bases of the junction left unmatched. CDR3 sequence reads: CASSMLAGSAYEQYF. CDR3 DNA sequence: TGTGCCAGTAGTATGCTAGCGGGCTCCGCCTACGAGCAGTACTTC.

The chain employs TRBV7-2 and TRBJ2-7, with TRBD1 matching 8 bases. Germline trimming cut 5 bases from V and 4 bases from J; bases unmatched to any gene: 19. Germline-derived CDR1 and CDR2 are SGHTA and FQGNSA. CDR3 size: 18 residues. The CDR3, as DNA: TGTGCCAGCAGCCTCGGGACAGGTGCTCGAAAGGGCTATTACGAGCAGTACTTC. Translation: CASSLGTGARKGYYEQYF.

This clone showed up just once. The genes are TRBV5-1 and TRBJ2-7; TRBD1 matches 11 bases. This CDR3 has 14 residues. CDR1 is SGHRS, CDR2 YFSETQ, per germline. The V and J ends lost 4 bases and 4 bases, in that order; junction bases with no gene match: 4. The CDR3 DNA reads TGCGCCAGCAGCCACGGACAGGGGGCGTACGAGCAGTACGTC. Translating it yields CASSHGQGAYEQYV.

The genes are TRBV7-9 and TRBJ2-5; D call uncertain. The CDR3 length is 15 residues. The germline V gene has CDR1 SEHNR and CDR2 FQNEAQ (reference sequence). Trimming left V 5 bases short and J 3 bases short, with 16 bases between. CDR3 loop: CASSPPRGAEETQYF. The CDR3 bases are TGTGCCAGCAGCCCCCCTCGAGGAGCCGAAGAGACCCAGTACTTC.

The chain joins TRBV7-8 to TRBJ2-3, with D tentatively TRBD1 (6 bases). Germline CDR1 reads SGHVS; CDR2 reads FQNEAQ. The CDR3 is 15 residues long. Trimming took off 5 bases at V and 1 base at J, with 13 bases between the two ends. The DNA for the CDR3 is TGTGCCAGCAGCCCATGGGGGCAAGGCACAGATACGCAGTATTTT. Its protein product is CASSPWGQGTDTQYF.

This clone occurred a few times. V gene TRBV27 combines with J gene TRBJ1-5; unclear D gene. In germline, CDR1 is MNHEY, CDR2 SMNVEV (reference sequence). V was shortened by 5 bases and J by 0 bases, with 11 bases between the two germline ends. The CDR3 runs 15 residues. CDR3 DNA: TGTGCCAGCAGTAAAGAGGGCCGTAGCAATCAGCCCCAGCATTTT. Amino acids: CASSKEGRSNQPQHF.

The CDR3 loop is CASSADSWTEAFF. CDR3 bases: TGCGCCAGCAGCGCCGACAGTTGGACTGAAGCTTTCTTT. The V call is TRBV5-1, the J call TRBJ1-1, with D tentatively TRBD1 (5 bases). The CDR3 runs 13 residues. The ends were cut back, 4 bases at V and 5 bases at J, with 12 bases in the middle. The germline gives CDR1 SGHRS, CDR2 YFSETQ.

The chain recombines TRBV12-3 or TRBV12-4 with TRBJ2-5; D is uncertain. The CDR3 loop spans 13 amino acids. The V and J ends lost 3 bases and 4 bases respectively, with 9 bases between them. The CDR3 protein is CASSLVTRETQYF. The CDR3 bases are TGTGCCAGCAGTTTGGTTACGCGAGAGACCCAGTACTTC.

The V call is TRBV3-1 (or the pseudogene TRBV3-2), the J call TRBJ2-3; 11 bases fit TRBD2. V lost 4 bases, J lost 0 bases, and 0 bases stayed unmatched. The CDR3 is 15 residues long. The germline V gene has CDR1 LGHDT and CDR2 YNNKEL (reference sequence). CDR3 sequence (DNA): TGTGCCAGCAGCCGACTAGCGGGAAGCACAGATACGCAGTATTTT. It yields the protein CASSRLAGSTDTQYF.

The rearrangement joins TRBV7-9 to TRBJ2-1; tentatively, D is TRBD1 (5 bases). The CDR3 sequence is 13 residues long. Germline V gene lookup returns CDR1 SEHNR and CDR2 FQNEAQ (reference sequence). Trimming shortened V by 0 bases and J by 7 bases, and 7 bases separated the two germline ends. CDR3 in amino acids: CASSLARVNEQFF. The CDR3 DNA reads TGTGCCAGCAGCTTAGCCAGGGTTAATGAGCAGTTCTTC.

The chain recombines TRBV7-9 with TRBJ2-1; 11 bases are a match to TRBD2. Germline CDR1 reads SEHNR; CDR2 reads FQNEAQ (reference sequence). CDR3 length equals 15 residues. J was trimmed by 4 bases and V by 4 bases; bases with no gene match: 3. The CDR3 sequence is CASSSGTSGYNEQFF. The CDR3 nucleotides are TGTGCCAGCAGCTCCGGGACTAGCGGATACAATGAGCAGTTCTTC.

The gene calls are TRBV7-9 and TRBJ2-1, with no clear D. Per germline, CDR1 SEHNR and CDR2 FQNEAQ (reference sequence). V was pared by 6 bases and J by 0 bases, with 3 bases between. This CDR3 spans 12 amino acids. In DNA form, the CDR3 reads TGTGCCAGCAGTATCTCCTACAATGAGCAGTTCTTC. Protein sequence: CASSISYNEQFF.

The CDR3 is CASSPRTSGRQFF. The CDR3 DNA is TGTGCCAGCAGTCCCAGGACTAGCGGACGACAGTTCTTC. The rearrangement joins TRBV12-3 or TRBV12-4 to TRBJ2-1, with 10 bases matching TRBD2. This CDR3 contains 13 residues. Unmatched junction bases numbered 8, after V lost 5 bases and J lost 13 bases.

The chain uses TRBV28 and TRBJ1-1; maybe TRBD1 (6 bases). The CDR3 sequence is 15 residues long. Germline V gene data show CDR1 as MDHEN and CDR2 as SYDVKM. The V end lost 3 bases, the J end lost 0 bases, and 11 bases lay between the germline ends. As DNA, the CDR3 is TGTGCCAGCAGTTTTCAGGACAGACTGAACACTGAAGCTTTCTTT. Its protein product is CASSFQDRLNTEAFF.